This TCR beta chain was captured by sequencing in a study of T cells in Graves' hyperthyroidism and ophthalmopathy. The study, taken as a whole, reports: Blood also contained most expanded thyroid clonotypes above 0.001.

TCR beta CDR3 regions were amplified from RNA. Researchers ran a first-round RT-PCR on the TCR CDR3 using the HTBI primer set. MiXCR, applied by TCRdb to the multiplex PCR reads, yields one record per CDR3 protein. The sample consists of a few hundred thousand distinct CDR3 sequences, less than 20% of them appearing once. The germline CDR1 and CDR2 sequences are MNHNS and SASEGT. The CDR3 length is 14 residues. V lost 6 bases, J lost 2 bases, and 13 bases lay in between. Ophthalmopathy patients had moderate-to-severe active disease, CAS ≥3, NOSPECS ≥4, and disease duration under 3 months. Comments on this clonotype: What it binds is unknown.

Source material: blood. The chain couples TRBV6-1 to TRBJ2-5, with D perhaps TRBD1 or TRBD2 (5 bases each). The sequence was collected from a man aged 50-59 years with Graves' ophthalmopathy. In DNA, the CDR3 is TGTGCCAGCAGACATGGGACCGGTCAAGAGACCCAGTACTTC. It specifies CASRHGTGQETQYF.